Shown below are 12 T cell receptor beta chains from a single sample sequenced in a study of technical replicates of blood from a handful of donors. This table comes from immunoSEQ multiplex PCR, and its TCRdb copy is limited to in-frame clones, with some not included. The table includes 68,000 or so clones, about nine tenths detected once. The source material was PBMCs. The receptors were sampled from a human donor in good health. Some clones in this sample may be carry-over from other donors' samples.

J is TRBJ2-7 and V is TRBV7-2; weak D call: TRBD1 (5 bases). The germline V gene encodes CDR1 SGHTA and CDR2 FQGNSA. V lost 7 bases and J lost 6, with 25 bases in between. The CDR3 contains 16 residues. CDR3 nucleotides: TGTGCCAGCACCGAACCCCCCAGGGATCGGTTTGGCGAGCAGTACTTC. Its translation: CASTEPPRDRFGEQYF. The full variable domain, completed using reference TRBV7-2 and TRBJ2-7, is GAGVSQSPSNKVTEKGKDVELRCDPISGHTALYWYRQSLGQGLEFLIYFQGNSAPDKSGLPSDRFSAERTGGSVSTLTIQRTQQEDSAVYLCASTEPPRDRFGEQYFGPGTRLTVT.

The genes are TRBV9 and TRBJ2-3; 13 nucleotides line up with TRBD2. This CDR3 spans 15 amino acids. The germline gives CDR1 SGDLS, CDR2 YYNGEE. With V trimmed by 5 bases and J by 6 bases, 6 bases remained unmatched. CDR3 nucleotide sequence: TGTGCCAGCAGGCAACTAGCGGGAGGGCCGGATACGCAGTATTTT. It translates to CASRQLAGGPDTQYF. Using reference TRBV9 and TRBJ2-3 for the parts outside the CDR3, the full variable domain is DSGVTQTPKHLITATGQRVTLRCSPRSGDLSVYWYQQSLDQGLQFLIQYYNGEERAKGNILERFSAQQFPDLHSELNLSSLELGDSALYFCASRQLAGGPDTQYFGPGTRLTVL.

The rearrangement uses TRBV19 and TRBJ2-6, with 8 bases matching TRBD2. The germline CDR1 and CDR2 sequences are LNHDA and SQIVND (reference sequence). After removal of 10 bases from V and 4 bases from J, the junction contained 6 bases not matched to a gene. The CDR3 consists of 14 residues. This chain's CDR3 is CATGGAVGANVLTF. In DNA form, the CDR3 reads TGTGCCACCGGGGGGGCGGTGGGGGCCAACGTCCTGACTTTC.

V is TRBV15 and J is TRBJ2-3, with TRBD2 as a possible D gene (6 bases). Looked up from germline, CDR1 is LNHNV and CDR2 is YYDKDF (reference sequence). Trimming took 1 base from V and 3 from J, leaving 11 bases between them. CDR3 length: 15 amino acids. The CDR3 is CATSRGGVETDTQYF. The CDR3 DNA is TGTGCCACCAGCAGAGGGGGGGTGGAGACAGATACGCAGTATTTT.

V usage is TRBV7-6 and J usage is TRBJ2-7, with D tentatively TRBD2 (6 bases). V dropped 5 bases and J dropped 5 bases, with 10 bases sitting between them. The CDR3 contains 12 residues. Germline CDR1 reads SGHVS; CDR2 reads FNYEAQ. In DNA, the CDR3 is TGTGCCAGCAGCCGGTGGAGGGACGAGCAGTACTTC. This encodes CASSRWRDEQYF.

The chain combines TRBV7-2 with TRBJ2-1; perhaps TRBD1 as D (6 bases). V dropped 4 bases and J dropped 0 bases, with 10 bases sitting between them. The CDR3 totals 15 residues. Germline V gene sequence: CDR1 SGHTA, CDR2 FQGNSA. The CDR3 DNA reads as TGTGCCAGCAGCTCCGAGGGGGTCTCCTACAATGAGCAGTTCTTC. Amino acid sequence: CASSSEGVSYNEQFF.

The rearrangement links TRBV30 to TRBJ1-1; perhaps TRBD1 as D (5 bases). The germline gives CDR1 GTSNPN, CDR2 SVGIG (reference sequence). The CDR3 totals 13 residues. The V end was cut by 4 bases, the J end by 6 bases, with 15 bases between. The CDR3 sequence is CAWKPPGGAEAFF. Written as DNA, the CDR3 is TGTGCCTGGAAACCACCGGGAGGGGCTGAAGCTTTCTTT.

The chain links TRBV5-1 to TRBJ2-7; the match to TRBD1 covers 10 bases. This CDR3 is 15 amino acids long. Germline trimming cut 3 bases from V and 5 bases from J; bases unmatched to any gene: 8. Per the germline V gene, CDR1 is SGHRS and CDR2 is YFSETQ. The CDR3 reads CASSSGDRGLNEQYF. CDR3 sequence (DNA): TGCGCCAGCAGCTCGGGGGACAGGGGTTTAAACGAGCAGTACTTC.

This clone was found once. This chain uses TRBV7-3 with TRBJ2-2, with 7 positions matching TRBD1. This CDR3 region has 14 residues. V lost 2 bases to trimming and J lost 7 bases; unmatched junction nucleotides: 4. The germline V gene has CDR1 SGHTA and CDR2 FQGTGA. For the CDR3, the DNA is TGTGCCAGCAGCTTAGAGCAGGGGGTCGGGGAGCTGTTTTTT. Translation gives CASSLEQGVGELFF.

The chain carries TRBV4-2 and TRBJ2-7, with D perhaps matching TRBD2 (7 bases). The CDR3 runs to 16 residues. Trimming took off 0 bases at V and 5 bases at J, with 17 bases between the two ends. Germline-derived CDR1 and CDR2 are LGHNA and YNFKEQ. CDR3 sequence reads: CASSQDWQRGGDEQYF. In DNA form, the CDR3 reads TGTGCCAGCAGCCAAGATTGGCAGCGAGGGGGGGACGAGCAGTACTTC.

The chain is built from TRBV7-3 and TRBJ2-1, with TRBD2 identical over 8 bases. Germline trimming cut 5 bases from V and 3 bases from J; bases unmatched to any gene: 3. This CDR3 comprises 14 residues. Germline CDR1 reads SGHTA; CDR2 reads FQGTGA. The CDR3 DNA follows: TGTGCCAGCAGCACCGGGGGGGGCTACAATGAGCAGTTCTTC. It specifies CASSTGGGYNEQFF.

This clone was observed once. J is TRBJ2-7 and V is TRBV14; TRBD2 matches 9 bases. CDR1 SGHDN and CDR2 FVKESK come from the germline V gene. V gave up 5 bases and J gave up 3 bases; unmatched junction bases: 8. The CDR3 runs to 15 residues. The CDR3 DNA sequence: TGTGCCAGCAGCTTACGACTAGCGGCGGACTACGAGCAGTACTTC. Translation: CASSLRLAADYEQYF. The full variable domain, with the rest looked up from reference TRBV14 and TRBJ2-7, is EAGVTQFPSHSVIEKGQTVTLRCDPISGHDNLYWYRRVMGKEIKFLLHFVKESKQDESGMPNNRFLAERTGGTYSTLKVQPAELEDSGVYFCASSLRLAADYEQYFGPGTRLTVT.